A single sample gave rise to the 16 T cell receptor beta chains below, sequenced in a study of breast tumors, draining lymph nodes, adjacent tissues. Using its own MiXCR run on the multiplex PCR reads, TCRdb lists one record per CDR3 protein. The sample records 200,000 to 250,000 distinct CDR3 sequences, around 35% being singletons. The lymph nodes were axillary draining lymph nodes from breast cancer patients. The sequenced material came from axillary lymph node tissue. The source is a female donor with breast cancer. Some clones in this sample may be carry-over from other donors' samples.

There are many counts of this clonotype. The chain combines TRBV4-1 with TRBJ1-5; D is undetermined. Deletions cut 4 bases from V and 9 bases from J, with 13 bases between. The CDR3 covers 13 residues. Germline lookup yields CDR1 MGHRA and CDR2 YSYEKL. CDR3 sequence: CASSLTRSWPQHF. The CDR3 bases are TGCGCCAGCAGCCTGACACGGAGTTGGCCCCAGCATTTT.

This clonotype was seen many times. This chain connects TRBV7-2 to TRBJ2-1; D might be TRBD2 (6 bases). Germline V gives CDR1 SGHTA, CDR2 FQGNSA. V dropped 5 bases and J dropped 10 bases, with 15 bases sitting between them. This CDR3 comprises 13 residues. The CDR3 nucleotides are TGTGCCAGCAGCCCCCGATCTGGACTAGAGCAGTTCTTC. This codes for CASSPRSGLEQFF.

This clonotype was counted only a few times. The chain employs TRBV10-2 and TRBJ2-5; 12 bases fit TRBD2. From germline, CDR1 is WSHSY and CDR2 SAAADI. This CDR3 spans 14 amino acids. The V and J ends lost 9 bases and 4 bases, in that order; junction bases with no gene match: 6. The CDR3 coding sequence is TGCGCCAGTAGACTAGCGGGAGAACGAGAGACCCAGTACTTC. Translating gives CASRLAGERETQYF.

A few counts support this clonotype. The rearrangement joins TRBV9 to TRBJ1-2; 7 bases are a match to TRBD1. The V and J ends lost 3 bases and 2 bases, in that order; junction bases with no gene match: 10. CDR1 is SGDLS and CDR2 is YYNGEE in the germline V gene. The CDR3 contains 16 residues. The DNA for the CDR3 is TGTGCCAGCAGCGGGCGTAGCGGACAGGCAAACTATGGCTACACCTTC. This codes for CASSGRSGQANYGYTF.

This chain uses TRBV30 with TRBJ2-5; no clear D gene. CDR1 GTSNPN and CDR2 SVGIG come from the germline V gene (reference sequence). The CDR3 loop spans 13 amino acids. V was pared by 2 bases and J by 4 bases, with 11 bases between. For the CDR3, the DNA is TGTGCCTGGAGTAACCCAGCTCTAGAGACCCAGTACTTC. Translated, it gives CAWSNPALETQYF.

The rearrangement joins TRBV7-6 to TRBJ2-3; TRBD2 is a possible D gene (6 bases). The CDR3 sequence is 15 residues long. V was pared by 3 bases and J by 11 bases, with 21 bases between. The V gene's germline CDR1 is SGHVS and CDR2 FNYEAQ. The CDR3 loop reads CASSFLSGAHNEQYF. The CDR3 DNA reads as TGTGCCAGCAGCTTTCTTTCGGGAGCCCACAATGAGCAGTATTTT.

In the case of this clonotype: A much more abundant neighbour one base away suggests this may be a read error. CDR3 sequence (DNA): TGCAGTGCTAGAGATCAGCGGGGGGGACCCACCGGGGAGCTGTTTTTT. Translating it yields CSARDQRGGPTGELFF. The chain combines TRBV20-1 with TRBJ2-2; 10 nucleotides match TRBD2. Germline CDR1 reads DFQATT; CDR2 reads SNEGSKA (reference sequence). The J segment lost 4 bases and the V segment lost 0 bases, leaving 5 bases of the junction unmatched. The CDR3 totals 16 residues.

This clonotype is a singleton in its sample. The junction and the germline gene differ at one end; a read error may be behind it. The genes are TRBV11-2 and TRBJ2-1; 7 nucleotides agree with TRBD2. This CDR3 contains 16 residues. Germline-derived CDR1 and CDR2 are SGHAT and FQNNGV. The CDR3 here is CSSSLSGGSSYNEQFF. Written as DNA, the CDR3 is TGTTCCAGCAGCTTATCCGGCGGGAGCTCCTACAATGAGCAGTTCTTC. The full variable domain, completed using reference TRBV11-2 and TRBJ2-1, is EAGVAQSPRYKIIEKRQSVAFWCNPISGHATLYWYQQILGQGPKLLIQFQNNGVVDDSQLPKDRFSAERLKGVDSTLKIQPAKLEDSAVYLCSSSLSGGSSYNEQFFGPGTRLTVL.

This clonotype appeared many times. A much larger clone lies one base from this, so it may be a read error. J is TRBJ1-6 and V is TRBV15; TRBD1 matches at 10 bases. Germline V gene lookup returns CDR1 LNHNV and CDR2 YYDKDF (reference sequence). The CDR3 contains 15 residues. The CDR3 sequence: CATRGGTGDNSSLHF. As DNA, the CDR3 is TGTGCCACCAGAGGGGGGACAGGGGACAATTCATCCCTCCACTTT.

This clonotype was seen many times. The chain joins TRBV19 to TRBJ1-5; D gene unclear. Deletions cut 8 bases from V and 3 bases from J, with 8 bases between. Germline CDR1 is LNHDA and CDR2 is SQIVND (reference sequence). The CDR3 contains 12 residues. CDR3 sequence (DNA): TGTGCCAGTGGAAGTCTCAATCAGCCCCAGCATTTT. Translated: CASGSLNQPQHF.

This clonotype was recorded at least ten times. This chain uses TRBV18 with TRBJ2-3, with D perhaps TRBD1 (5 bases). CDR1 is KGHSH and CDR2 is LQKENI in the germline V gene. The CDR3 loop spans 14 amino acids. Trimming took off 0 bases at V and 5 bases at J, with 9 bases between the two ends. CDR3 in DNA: TGTGCCAGCTCACCACCGGGAAGGGGAGATACGCAGTATTTT. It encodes CASSPPGRGDTQYF.

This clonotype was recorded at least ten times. The CDR3 is CASSPRTSGWDNEQFF. The DNA of the CDR3 is TGTGCCAGCAGCCCTCGGACTAGCGGTTGGGACAATGAGCAGTTCTTC. The chain joins TRBV7-8 to TRBJ2-1; TRBD2 matches at 10 bases. Germline CDR1 SGHVS, CDR2 FQNEAQ. CDR3 size: 16 residues. Trimming removed 5 bases from V and 5 bases from J; junction bases left unmatched: 9.

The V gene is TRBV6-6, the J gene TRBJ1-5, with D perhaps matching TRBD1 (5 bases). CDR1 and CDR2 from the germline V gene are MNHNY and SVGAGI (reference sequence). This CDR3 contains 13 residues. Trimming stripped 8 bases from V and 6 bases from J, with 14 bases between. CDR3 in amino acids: CASVGDRAQPQHF. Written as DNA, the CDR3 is TGTGCCAGCGTAGGGGATCGGGCTCAGCCCCAGCATTTT.

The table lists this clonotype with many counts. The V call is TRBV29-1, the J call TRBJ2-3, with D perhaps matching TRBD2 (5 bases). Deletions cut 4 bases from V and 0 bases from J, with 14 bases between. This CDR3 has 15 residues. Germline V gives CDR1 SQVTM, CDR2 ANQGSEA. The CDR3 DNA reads TGCAGCGTTGTTCCCGGGGTGGGTAGCACAGATACGCAGTATTTT. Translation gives CSVVPGVGSTDTQYF.

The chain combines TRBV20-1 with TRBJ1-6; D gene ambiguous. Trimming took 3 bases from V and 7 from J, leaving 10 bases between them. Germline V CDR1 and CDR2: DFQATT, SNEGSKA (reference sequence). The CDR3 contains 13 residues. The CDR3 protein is CSASGEWNSPLHF. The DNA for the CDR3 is TGCAGTGCTAGCGGGGAGTGGAATTCACCCCTCCACTTT.

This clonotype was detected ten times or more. CDR3: CSGSGTSNYGYTF. The CDR3 nucleotides read TGCAGCGGGTCCGGGACCTCTAACTATGGCTACACCTTC. This chain connects TRBV29-1 to TRBJ1-2; D possibly corresponds to TRBD1 (5 bases). Between the trimmed V and J ends, which lost 7 bases and 0 bases, there was a span of 12 bases. CDR1 and CDR2 (germline): SQVTM, ANQGSEA. The CDR3 sequence is 13 residues long.